Presented here are 14 T cell receptor beta chains from one specimen sequenced in a study of cytomegalovirus exposure and HLA in healthy donors. PCR primers comprised 60 Vbeta and 13 Jbeta primers. TCRdb keeps only in-frame clones here, not all; method: immunoSEQ multiplex PCR. In total, the table holds about 55,000 clones. The sample taken for sequencing was PBMCs. These receptors were collected from a woman aged 60-70 years in good health and CMV-seropositive.

DNA of the CDR3: TGCGCCAGCAGGCCGGACAGCAACACAGATACGCAGTATTTT. It encodes CASRPDSNTDTQYF. This rearrangement joins TRBV10-1 to TRBJ2-3; weak D call: TRBD1 (6 bases). Germline V gene data show CDR1 as WNHNN and CDR2 as SYGVQD (reference sequence). Trimming shortened V by 6 bases and J by 2 bases, and 12 bases separated the two germline ends. This CDR3 comprises 14 residues.

The chain links TRBV4-2 to TRBJ1-1, with no clear D. CDR1 is LGHNA and CDR2 is YNFKEQ in the germline V gene. The CDR3 sequence is 16 residues long. Trimming shortened V by 0 bases and J by 1 base, and 12 bases separated the two germline ends. This chain's CDR3 is CASSQDNGQANTEAFF. CDR3 DNA sequence: TGTGCCAGCAGCCAAGATAATGGGCAGGCGAACACTGAAGCTTTCTTT.

Concerning this clone itself: Sequence at one end of the junction differs from germline and may be a read error. This chain links TRBV5-4 with TRBJ2-2; D may be TRBD2 (6 bases). This CDR3 comprises 14 residues. CDR1 is SGHNT, CDR2 YYREEE, per germline (reference sequence). CDR3 DNA: TGTGCCAGCAGCCCAAAGACAGATGGCGGGGAGCCGTTTTTT. Its translation is CASSPKTDGGEPFF.

The V and J genes are TRBV20-1 and TRBJ2-7; D not certain. In germline, CDR1 is DFQATT, CDR2 SNEGSKA (reference sequence). Trimming took 5 bases from V and 3 from J, leaving 8 bases between them. The CDR3 is 11 residues long. This chain's CDR3 is CSAPTYYEQYF. CDR3 coding DNA: TGCAGTGCTCCCACCTACTACGAGCAGTACTTC.

V usage is TRBV10-3 and J usage is TRBJ1-6; tentative D call: TRBD1 (5 bases). Trimming stripped 2 bases from V and 1 base from J, with 6 bases between. CDR3 length equals 15 residues. Germline lookup yields CDR1 ENHRY and CDR2 SYGVKD. The CDR3 spells CAISEGGSYNSPLHF. Written as DNA, the CDR3 is TGTGCCATCAGTGAGGGGGGGTCCTATAATTCACCCCTCCACTTT.

The chain employs TRBV7-2 and TRBJ1-2; no definite D call. The ends were cut back, 5 bases at V and 4 bases at J, with 11 bases in the middle. The germline CDR1 and CDR2 sequences are SGHTA and FQGNSA. CDR3 length: 13 residues. CDR3 protein: CTSSPGQIYGYTF. The CDR3, as DNA: TGTACCAGCAGCCCTGGGCAGATCTATGGCTACACCTTC. Variable domain in full (rest from reference TRBV7-2 and TRBJ1-2): GAGVSQSPSNKVTEKGKDVELRCDPISGHTALYWYRQSLGQGLEFLIYFQGNSAPDKSGLPSDRFSAERTGGSVSTLTIQRTQQEDSAVYLCTSSPGQIYGYTFGSGTRLTVV.

The V and J genes are TRBV10-3 and TRBJ1-6; 7 bases are a match to TRBD1. The germline V gene has CDR1 ENHRY and CDR2 SYGVKD. The CDR3 extends over 12 amino acids. V shed 5 bases, J shed 9 bases, and the junction held 1 base outside the gene matches. CDR3 loop: CAISRQGSPLHF. CDR3 DNA sequence: TGTGCCATCAGTCGACAGGGTTCACCCCTCCACTTT.

The CDR3 reads CASTRGNIQGTNYGYTF. CDR3 DNA sequence: TGCGCCAGCACCCGGGGAAATATACAGGGGACGAACTATGGCTACACCTTC. The rearrangement joins TRBV4-1 to TRBJ1-2, with 7 bases matching TRBD1. Germline V CDR1 and CDR2: MGHRA, YSYEKL. The CDR3 runs 17 residues. V lost 7 bases to trimming and J lost 2 bases; unmatched junction nucleotides: 16.

The V and J genes are TRBV21-1 and TRBJ2-7; TRBD2 is the table's D call, not checked against the DNA. TRBV21-1 is given as a pseudogene. CDR3 length: 15 residues. The CDR3 here is CASSLKEGKFHEQYF. In nucleotides, the CDR3 is TGTGCCAGCAGCCTGAAAGAGGGAAAGTTCCACGAGCAGTACTTC.

This chain links TRBV5-1 with TRBJ1-2, with 7 bases that match TRBD1. The CDR3 is made up of 15 amino acids. Trimming cost V 0 bases and J 8 bases; bases outside gene matches: 10. CDR1 is SGHRS and CDR2 is YFSETQ in the germline V gene. The CDR3 here is CASSLAREGALGYTF. CDR3 nucleotides: TGCGCCAGCAGCTTGGCCCGGGAGGGGGCGCTGGGCTACACCTTC.

The chain recombines TRBV5-1 with TRBJ1-6, with a tentative D call TRBD1 (6 bases). The germline V gene has CDR1 SGHRS and CDR2 YFSETQ. V lost 1 base and J 5 bases, leaving 7 bases between the germline ends. CDR3 length: 14 amino acids. CDR3 amino acids: CASSLNRDNSPLHF. For the CDR3, the DNA is TGCGCCAGCAGCTTGAACAGGGATAATTCACCCCTCCACTTT. Combining the CDR3 with reference TRBV5-1 and TRBJ1-6 gives the whole variable domain KAGVTQTPRYLIKTRGQQVTLSCSPISGHRSVSWYQQTPGQGLQFLFEYFSETQRNKGNFPGRFSGRQFSNSRSEMNVSTLELGDSALYLCASSLNRDNSPLHFGNGTRLTVT.

The chain joins TRBV27 to TRBJ1-3, with D perhaps matching TRBD1 (5 bases). Germline values: CDR1 MNHEY, CDR2 SMNVEV (reference sequence). This CDR3 comprises 15 residues. V lost 5 bases and J 8 bases, leaving 19 bases between the germline ends. CDR3 sequence reads: CASSPVGEGDYTIYF. The CDR3 bases are TGTGCCAGCAGTCCCGTCGGGGAAGGGGACTACACCATATATTTT.

Comment on this clone: The same CDR3 is also encoded by other DNA sequences in this sample. The chain combines TRBV15 with TRBJ1-5; tentatively, D is TRBD1 (6 bases). The CDR3 runs 14 residues. CDR1 and CDR2 (germline): LNHNV, YYDKDF (reference sequence). V was clipped by 3 bases and J by 0 bases, with 6 bases between them. CDR3 coding DNA: TGTGCCACCAGCAGGGACAGTAGCAATCAGCCCCAGCATTTT. This codes for CATSRDSSNQPQHF.

The chain uses TRBV6-5 and TRBJ1-1; TRBD1 might be the D (6 bases). CDR3 length equals 14 residues. V was trimmed by 5 bases and J by 10 bases, leaving 20 bases between them. Germline V gene data show CDR1 as MNHEY and CDR2 as SVGAGI. The CDR3 reads CASSPMGHRLGAFF. The CDR3 coding sequence is TGTGCCAGCAGTCCGATGGGACATAGGCTCGGAGCTTTCTTT.